This T cell receptor (beta chain) was documented in a study of control samples from healthy donors and cancer patients. TCRdb's table, derived via immunoSEQ multiplex PCR, lists solely in-frame clones and lacks some. The sample comprises about 77,000 clones, 85% to 95% of which are singletons, and 5.5% to 6.5% rests with the top ten. Trimming cost V 3 bases and J 2 bases, with 11 bases left between them. Germline-derived CDR1 and CDR2 are ENHRY and SYGVKD. The CDR3 has 16 amino acids. The sequenced sample was blood. The sequence was collected from a woman aged 60 to 75 in good health. J is TRBJ1-6 and V is TRBV10-3, with D perhaps matching TRBD1 (6 bases). CDR3 loop: CAISENRDTYNSPLHF. The DNA of the CDR3 is TGTGCCATCAGTGAAAACCGGGACACCTATAATTCACCCCTCCACTTT.